This TCR beta chain derives from a study of PD-1 blockade in classical Hodgkin lymphoma. Study-wide points: Compared with healthy donors, newly diagnosed patients reportedly showed lower baseline TCR diversity. Patients with a complete response exhibited baseline diversity comparable to newly diagnosed patients. With CD4+ cells, TCR diversity rose significantly by C4D1, but not with CD8+ cells.

Every single patient, without exception, relapsed after autologous stem cell transplantation, and brentuximab vedotin exposure varied. Best responses fell into complete response, partial response or progressive disease. About this clone itself: Its antigen is not known.

Data came from immunoSEQ multiplex PCR; TCRdb stores just in-frame clones and leaves some out. The sample includes roughly 150,000 clones, 78% of them seen just once. The clonotype originates from a human donor with classical Hodgkin lymphoma. The sample here was peripheral blood mononuclear cells (PBMCs), taken before the second cycle of nivolumab.

DNA for the CDR3: TGCGCCAGCAGCTTGGCCCCAGGGGGTAGGAACACTGAAGCTTTCTTT. This codes for CASSLAPGGRNTEAFF. V usage is TRBV5-1 and J usage is TRBJ1-1, with 7 bases aligning to TRBD1. V lost 0 bases to trimming and J lost 1 base; unmatched junction nucleotides: 6. Germline CDR1 reads SGHRS; CDR2 reads YFSETQ. The CDR3 extends over 16 amino acids.